This T cell receptor beta chain appears in the sequencing data of a study of blood T cell repertoires in COVID-19. Germline-derived CDR1 and CDR2 are SEHNR and FQNEAQ (reference sequence). The CDR3 sequence is 11 residues long. V was clipped by 8 bases and J by 6 bases, with 7 bases between them. Profiled with immunoSEQ multiplex PCR; TCRdb holds only in-frame clones, not every one. The sample holds 200,000 to 300,000 clones, roughly 80% seen once. Sequencing was carried out using peripheral blood. This TCR derives from a woman between 18 and 29 years old with acute or convalescent COVID-19. V is TRBV7-9 and J is TRBJ2-2; the D is unclear. CDR3 DNA: TGTGCCAGCCAGGATCCCGGGGAGCTGTTTTTT. Protein: CASQDPGELFF.